A single sample is the source of the 3 T cell receptor beta chains below, sequenced in a study of cytomegalovirus exposure and HLA in healthy donors. This PCR relied on a set of 60 Vbeta primers and 13 Jbeta primers. Libraries were prepared by immunoSEQ multiplex PCR; TCRdb keeps only in-frame clonotypes and omits some of them. The profile shows roughly 140,000 clones, 80% of them singletons. Material for sequencing was PBMCs. The source of these receptors is a man in his forties or fifties in good health and CMV-seronegative.

This clone was seen only once. The chain carries TRBV7-2 and TRBJ2-2; weak D call: TRBD2 (5 bases). The germline gives CDR1 SGHTA, CDR2 FQGNSA. The CDR3 contains 16 residues. Trimming took 4 bases from V and 2 from J, leaving 14 bases between them. The CDR3 loop reads CASSSHRGYNTGELFF. CDR3 nucleotides: TGTGCCAGCAGCTCCCACCGAGGGTATAACACCGGGGAGCTGTTTTTT.

V and J are TRBV7-8 and TRBJ1-2; D remains unclear. The V gene's germline CDR1 is SGHVS and CDR2 FQNEAQ. The CDR3 contains 13 residues. V dropped 5 bases and J dropped 4 bases, with 11 bases sitting between them. CDR3 sequence reads: CASSPVVSYGYTF. The CDR3, as DNA: TGTGCCAGCAGCCCCGTGGTGAGCTATGGCTACACCTTC.

The chain recombines TRBV7-9 with TRBJ1-2; tentatively, D is TRBD1 (6 bases). The germline V gene has CDR1 SEHNR and CDR2 FQNEAQ (reference sequence). Trimming left V 8 bases short and J 3 bases short, with 13 bases between. This CDR3 has 13 amino acids. CDR3 sequence: CASAQGSYYGYTF. CDR3 nucleotide sequence: TGTGCCAGCGCACAGGGTTCCTACTATGGCTACACCTTC.